Included here is one T cell receptor beta chain sequence, with context. The table lists this clonotype with a few counts. What antigen it recognizes has not been identified. A read error may explain this, as a much larger clone is one base away. Only healthy Caucasian donors were included. The germline V gene provides CDR1 MDHEN and CDR2 SYDVKM. Trimming leaves V shorter by 5 bases and J shorter by 3 bases, with the junction holding 2 bases beyond the gene matches. Inclusive of the bounding cysteine and phenylalanine, the CDR3 is 14 residues long. Of the read, only the CDR3 DNA is kept; its 42 bases are in frame from base 1. This entry comes from a study of identical twins (dated by TCRdb to between 2015 and 2016). About the study as a whole: To test whether fetal clonotypes persist, this study deep-sequenced TCR alpha and beta repertoires from monozygotic twins, from unrelated adults of various ages, and from cord blood. To rule out contamination, the twin experiments were replicated at different times with different library preparation protocols.

Broader findings and caveats from the paper: In beta out-of-frame sequences, excess twin sharing was weaker, because having fewer shared sequences lowered the signal-to-noise ratio. In monozygotic twins, out-of-frame TCR alpha sharing was systematically underestimated by recombination models, although the models agreed with sharing between unrelated individuals. Invariant T cells such as MAIT and iNKT could partly confound zero-insertion analyses, although diverse VJ usage argued against such confounding for most clonotypes. Compared with coincidental sharing between unrelated individuals, an excess of low generation-probability sequences was observed among out-of-frame TCR alpha sequences shared between twins. Abundant cord blood beta clonotypes had fewer insertions, young adult naive repertoires showed a similar but weaker trend, and memory repertoires showed no such trend. Because the same donors could not be followed over many years, the conclusions relied on cross-sectional statistical analysis.

The library was generated by 5' RACE. Sequencing took place on an Illumina HiSeq 2000. A universal primer binding site was introduced by template switching, and a unique molecular identifier was present in the final cDNA, enabling accurate counting of TCR cDNA molecules. Specific primers in the conserved constant-segment region were used to synthesize first-strand cDNA for TCR alpha and beta chains. To control for contamination, each cDNA library was double barcoded with a SMART-Mk sample barcode plus Illumina barcodes. TruSeq adapter sequences, together with Illumina sample barcodes, were added in two successive PCR steps. The TCR alpha and beta cDNA libraries were sequenced on the Illumina HiSeq platform using custom primers. The original pipeline was this. Unique molecular identifiers were extracted from raw reads with MiGEC, and CDR3 positions were determined with MiXCR. For each individual, recombination models were inferred using an EM algorithm with the repgenHMM and IGoR tools. The analysis of shared clonotypes was done with the tcR package in R, with sharing normalized by the product of cloneset sizes. To study raw recombination without the effects of thymic and clonal selection, out-of-frame nonproductive sequences were analyzed. TCRdb reprocessed the public reads (quality trimming at Q25 with fastp, clone calling with MiXCR) and kept in-frame beta chains. One record per CDR3 amino acid sequence lists the most common genes and DNA. TCRdb, not the original authors, processed these V and J calls. A total of roughly 1.6 million distinct CDR3 sequences appear in this sample, 32% of them only once. The ten largest clones capture 0.25% to 0.3% of the sample.

The TCR comes from a newborn girl in good health. The rearranged chain carries TRBV28 and TRBJ1-4; 8 of the junction bases match TRBD1. Sequencing input: cord blood. The CDR3 sequence is CASSIQGANEKLFF. The bases are TGTGCCAGCAGTATACAGGGGGCTAATGAAAAACTGTTTTTT.